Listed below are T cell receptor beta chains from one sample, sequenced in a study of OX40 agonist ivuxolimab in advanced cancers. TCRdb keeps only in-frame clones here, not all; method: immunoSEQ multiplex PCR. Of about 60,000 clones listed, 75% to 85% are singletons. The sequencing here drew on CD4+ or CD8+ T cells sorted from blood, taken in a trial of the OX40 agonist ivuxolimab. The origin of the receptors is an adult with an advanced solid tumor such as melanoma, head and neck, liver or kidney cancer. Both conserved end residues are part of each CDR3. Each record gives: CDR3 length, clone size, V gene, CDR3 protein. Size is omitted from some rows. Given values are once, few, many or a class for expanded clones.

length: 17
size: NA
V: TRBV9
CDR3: CASSVGSLAGKENIQYF

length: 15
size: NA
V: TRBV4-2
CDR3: CASSRTGTASYEQYF

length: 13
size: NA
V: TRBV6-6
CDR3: CAGATEGYSPLHF

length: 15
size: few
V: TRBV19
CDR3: CASSIPTSGPGELFF

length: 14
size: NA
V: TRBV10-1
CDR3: CASSGDRGFAEAFF

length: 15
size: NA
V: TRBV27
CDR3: CASSSFRVNNSPLHF

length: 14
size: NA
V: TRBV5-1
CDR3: CASSPGTTGDTQYF

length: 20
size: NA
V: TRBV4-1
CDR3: CASSHPPGLARTSGANVLTF

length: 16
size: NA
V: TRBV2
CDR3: CASSEVWLAGADTQYF

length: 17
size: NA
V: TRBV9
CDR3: CASSVSSSATGTGELFF

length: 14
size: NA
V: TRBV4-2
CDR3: CASSRDRGVTEAFF

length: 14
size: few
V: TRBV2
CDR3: CASSEETGNTEAFF

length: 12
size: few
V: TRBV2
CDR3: CASTGGFYEQYF

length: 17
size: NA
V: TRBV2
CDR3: CASTLAGGGSSYNEQFF

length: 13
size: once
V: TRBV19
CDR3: CASRRQGIDGYTF

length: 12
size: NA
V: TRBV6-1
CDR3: CASGQYTDTQYF

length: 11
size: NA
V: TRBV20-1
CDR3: CSASPRGGYTF

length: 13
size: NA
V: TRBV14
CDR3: CASSRGMNTEAFF

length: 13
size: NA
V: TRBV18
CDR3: CASSPLKGYEQYF

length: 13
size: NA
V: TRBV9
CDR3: CASSVEPTGELFF

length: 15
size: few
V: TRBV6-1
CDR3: CASFEPPTGRDGYTF

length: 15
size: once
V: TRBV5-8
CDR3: CASSFPGTRSYEQYF

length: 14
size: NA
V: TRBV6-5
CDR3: CANPDDRGCEKLFF

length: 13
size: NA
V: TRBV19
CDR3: CASSRRNNSPLHF

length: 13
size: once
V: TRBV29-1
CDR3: CSVGGTRNTEAFF

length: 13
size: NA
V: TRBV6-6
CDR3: CASKESSYNEQFF

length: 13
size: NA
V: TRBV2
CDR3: CASRGRGHQPQHF